This T cell receptor beta chain is from a study of cytomegalovirus exposure and HLA in healthy donors. Study-level findings and limits: Three CMV-associated chains proved CMV antigen-specific in vitro. Fewer N-insertions than the roughly 630-donor mean were reportedly shown by an Asian-associated ancestry cluster in a later analysis.

60 Vbeta and 13 Jbeta primers were used in PCR. The data were produced by immunoSEQ multiplex PCR, yet TCRdb's version contains in-frame clones alone and is incomplete. The sample lists fewer than 150,000 clones; about 70% were seen once. Of note for this clone: The antigen is not known.

The sequence was collected from a man between 18 and 35 years old in good health and CMV-seronegative. Input material: PBMCs.

The CDR3 nucleotides read TGCGCCAGCAGCTTGGTATCGGGACAGAACACTGAAGCTTTCTTT. Amino acids: CASSLVSGQNTEAFF. V is TRBV5-1 and J is TRBJ1-1, with a tentative D call TRBD1 (6 bases). Germline V lookup: CDR1 SGHRS, CDR2 YFSETQ. The CDR3 length is 15 residues. V was clipped by 0 bases and J by 1 base, with 10 bases between them. Together with reference TRBV5-1 and TRBJ1-1, the CDR3 gives the full variable domain: KAGVTQTPRYLIKTRGQQVTLSCSPISGHRSVSWYQQTPGQGLQFLFEYFSETQRNKGNFPGRFSGRQFSNSRSEMNVSTLELGDSALYLCASSLVSGQNTEAFFGQGTRLTVV.